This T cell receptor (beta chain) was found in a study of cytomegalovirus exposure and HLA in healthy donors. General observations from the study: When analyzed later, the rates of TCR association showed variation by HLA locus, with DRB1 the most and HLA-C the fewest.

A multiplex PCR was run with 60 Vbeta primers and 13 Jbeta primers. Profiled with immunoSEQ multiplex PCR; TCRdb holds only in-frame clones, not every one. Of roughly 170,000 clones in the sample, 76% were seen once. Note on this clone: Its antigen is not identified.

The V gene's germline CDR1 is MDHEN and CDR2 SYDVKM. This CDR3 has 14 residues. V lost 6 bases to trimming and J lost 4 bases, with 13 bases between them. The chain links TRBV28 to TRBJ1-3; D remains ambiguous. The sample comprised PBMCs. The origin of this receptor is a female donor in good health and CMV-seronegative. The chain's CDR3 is CASSRGLEGNTIYF. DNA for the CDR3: TGTGCCAGCAGCCGGGGATTGGAGGGAAACACCATATATTTT. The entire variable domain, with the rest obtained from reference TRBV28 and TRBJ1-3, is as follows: DVKVTQSSRYLVKRTGEKVFLECVQDMDHENMFWYRQDPGLGLRLIYFSYDVKMKEKGDIPEGYSVSREKKERFSLILESASTNQTSMYLCASSRGLEGNTIYFGEGSWLTVV.